The 17 T cell receptor beta chains listed next were all sequenced from one sample in a study of cytomegalovirus exposure and HLA in healthy donors (dated 2017 in TCRdb). Libraries came from the immunoSEQ multiplex PCR assay. A mixture of 60 forward primers for TCR Vbeta segments and 13 reverse primers for TCR Jbeta segments was used in the multiplex PCR. The table comes from immuneACCESS by way of TCRdb, which keeps in-frame sequences with V and J called. Part of the clones is missing from these tables; in studies checked, under half for an unresolved V gene and the rest for unknown reasons. The sample table records about 110,000 clones; roughly 73% of these occur just once. The ten largest clones represent roughly 8% of the sample. The sequenced sample was PBMCs. These receptors were obtained from a man aged 30-40 years in good health and CMV-seronegative.

This clone was seen only once. CDR3 region: CASSLGGLATEAFF. The DNA for the CDR3 is TGTGCCAGCAGTTTAGGTGGGCTGGCCACTGAAGCTTTCTTT. The rearrangement joins TRBV28 to TRBJ1-1, with unresolved D. The CDR3 contains 14 residues. Germline V gives CDR1 MDHEN, CDR2 SYDVKM. Deletions cut 2 bases from V and 4 bases from J, with 11 bases between. The full variable domain, rest sourced from reference TRBV28 and TRBJ1-1, is DVKVTQSSRYLVKRTGEKVFLECVQDMDHENMFWYRQDPGLGLRLIYFSYDVKMKEKGDIPEGYSVSREKKERFSLILESASTNQTSMYLCASSLGGLATEAFFGQGTRLTVV.

The chain joins TRBV19 to TRBJ2-3; possible D gene TRBD1, 6 bases. The CDR3 consists of 14 residues. V shed 6 bases and J shed 0 bases, with 10 bases lying between them. Germline lookup yields CDR1 LNHDA and CDR2 SQIVND (reference sequence). The CDR3 coding sequence is TGTGCCAGTAGCGGGACATGGAGCACAGATACGCAGTATTTT. Protein product: CASSGTWSTDTQYF. The complete variable domain, with remaining parts taken from reference TRBV19 and TRBJ2-3, reads DGGITQSPKYLFRKEGQNVTLSCEQNLNHDAMYWYRQDPGQGLRLIYYSQIVNDFQKGDIAEGYSVSREKKESFPLTVTSAQKNPTAFYLCASSGTWSTDTQYFGPGTRLTVL.

This clone was counted a few times. The chain recombines TRBV27 with TRBJ2-5; 7 bases map to TRBD1. With V trimmed by 7 bases and J by 5 bases, 13 bases remained unmatched. The germline CDR1 and CDR2 sequences are MNHEY and SMNVEV (reference sequence). The CDR3 has 15 residues. CDR3: CASIGRKGASETQYF. In nucleotides, the CDR3 is TGTGCCAGCATAGGCCGTAAGGGGGCTAGCGAGACCCAGTACTTC.

The chain employs TRBV14 and TRBJ2-1; D perhaps matches TRBD2 (6 bases). The ends were cut back, 4 bases at V and 12 bases at J, with 19 bases in the middle. CDR1 and CDR2 from the germline V gene are SGHDN and FVKESK. This CDR3 region has 14 residues. The CDR3 nucleotides read TGTGCCAGCAGCCGGGAGGTTGGACATGGTGGGCAGTTCTTC. Amino acid sequence: CASSREVGHGGQFF. Combining the CDR3 with reference TRBV14 and TRBJ2-1 gives the whole variable domain EAGVTQFPSHSVIEKGQTVTLRCDPISGHDNLYWYRRVMGKEIKFLLHFVKESKQDESGMPNNRFLAERTGGTYSTLKVQPAELEDSGVYFCASSREVGHGGQFFGPGTRLTVL.

This clone is a singleton in its sample. The chain is built from TRBV6-1 and TRBJ1-5; 7 bases map to TRBD1. V shed 6 bases and J 6 bases; nucleotides not matched to a gene: 5. This CDR3 region has 13 residues. Germline V lookup: CDR1 MNHNS, CDR2 SASEGT. The DNA for the CDR3 is TGTGCCAGCAGACAGGGGAGGCCTCAGCCCCAGCATTTT. It translates to CASRQGRPQPQHF.

V and J are TRBV7-9 and TRBJ1-1; TRBD1 aligns across 9 bases. Germline lookup yields CDR1 SEHNR and CDR2 FQNEAQ (reference sequence). The V and J ends lost 5 bases and 5 bases, in that order; junction bases with no gene match: 9. This CDR3 has 15 amino acids. CDR3 DNA sequence: TGTGCCAGCAGCAGGGACAGGGAAGGAAGGACTGAAGCTTTCTTT. Its protein product is CASSRDREGRTEAFF.

The chain is built from TRBV30 and TRBJ1-1; 10 bases are a match to TRBD1. CDR3 length equals 14 residues. V lost 5 bases to trimming and J lost 1 base; unmatched junction nucleotides: 4. Germline V gene data show CDR1 as GTSNPN and CDR2 as SVGIG (reference sequence). CDR3 DNA sequence: TGTGCCTGGTCCCGGGACAGGGGGAACACTGAAGCTTTCTTT. Translated: CAWSRDRGNTEAFF.

J is TRBJ2-2 and V is TRBV9; 7 bases are a match to TRBD1. The V and J ends lost 3 bases and 4 bases, in that order; junction bases with no gene match: 3. The CDR3 length is 14 residues. Looked up from germline, CDR1 is SGDLS and CDR2 is YYNGEE. CDR3 region: CASSDYRGTGELFF. The CDR3 nucleotides are TGTGCCAGCAGCGACTACAGGGGCACCGGGGAGCTGTTTTTT.

This rearrangement joins TRBV15 to TRBJ2-7, with TRBD2 matching 7 bases. The junction had 9 bases not matched to a gene; V was cut back by 8 bases and J by 2 bases. CDR3 length: 14 amino acids. Per germline, CDR1 LNHNV and CDR2 YYDKDF (reference sequence). The CDR3 region is CATSQGGSAYEQYF. CDR3 sequence (DNA): TGTGCCACCTCCCAAGGCGGGAGTGCCTACGAGCAGTACTTC.

This sequence joins TRBV5-6 and TRBJ2-1, with a weak D call TRBD1 (6 bases). This CDR3 has 14 residues. Germline V gene lookup returns CDR1 SGHDT and CDR2 YYEEEE. Trimming took off 6 bases at V and 6 bases at J, with 16 bases between the two ends. Here the CDR3 DNA reads TGTGCCAGCACCTCAGGGGCCCGCCTCAATGAGCAGTTCTTC. Residues: CASTSGARLNEQFF.

This clone is categorized as medium-sized. V gene TRBV6-4 combines with J gene TRBJ2-1; 11 nucleotides align to TRBD2. The CDR3 runs to 14 residues. CDR1 MRHNA and CDR2 SNTAGT come from the germline V gene. J gave up 6 bases and V 2 bases, and 0 bases lay outside the gene matches. The CDR3: CASSDGTSGNEQFF. CDR3 nucleotides: TGTGCCAGCAGTGACGGGACTAGCGGCAATGAGCAGTTCTTC.

The chain uses TRBV13 and TRBJ1-4; D not resolved. V was pared by 4 bases and J by 6 bases, with 18 bases between. Germline V lookup: CDR1 PRHDT, CDR2 FYEKMQ (reference sequence). This CDR3 is built from 16 residues. The CDR3 DNA reads TGTGCCAGCAGCTGGGCCGTTAAGGTAAGATATGAAAAACTGTTTTTT. This encodes CASSWAVKVRYEKLFF.

This CDR3 is CASSIGNIYEQYF. CDR3 DNA sequence: TGTGCCAGCAGTATCGGGAACATCTACGAGCAGTACTTC. This chain uses TRBV11-2 with TRBJ2-7; TRBD2 is a possible D gene (5 bases). Germline V gene lookup returns CDR1 SGHAT and CDR2 FQNNGV. Trimming cost V 6 bases and J 3 bases, with 12 bases left between them. The CDR3 loop spans 13 amino acids.

This clone has just a few counts. The chain carries TRBV7-9 and TRBJ1-4; TRBD1 matches 9 bases. Germline V CDR1 and CDR2: SEHNR, FQNEAQ (reference sequence). V dropped 5 bases and J dropped 5; count of bases not matched to a gene: 3. This CDR3 has 14 residues. The CDR3 loop is CASSTTGGNEKLFF. CDR3 nucleotide sequence: TGTGCCAGCAGCACGACAGGGGGGAATGAAAAACTGTTTTTT.

The V call is TRBV9, the J call TRBJ1-4; perhaps TRBD1 as D (6 bases). V shed 0 bases and J shed 6 bases, with 18 bases lying between them. CDR3 length: 17 amino acids. Per the germline V gene, CDR1 is SGDLS and CDR2 is YYNGEE. The CDR3 sequence: CASSVALREGGDEKLFF. CDR3 bases: TGTGCCAGCAGCGTAGCGTTGAGAGAGGGGGGGGATGAAAAACTGTTTTTT.

The V and J genes are TRBV2 and TRBJ2-3; maybe TRBD2 (5 bases). The germline V gene has CDR1 SNHLY and CDR2 FYNNEI. Trimming took off 0 bases at V and 2 bases at J, with 12 bases between the two ends. The CDR3 consists of 16 residues. The CDR3 loop is CASSEAGSSFTDTQYF. The CDR3 DNA sequence: TGTGCCAGCAGTGAAGCGGGGAGCAGTTTCACAGATACGCAGTATTTT.

J is TRBJ2-6 and V is TRBV27, with 8 positions matching TRBD1. Germline CDR1 is MNHEY and CDR2 is SMNVEV (reference sequence). The CDR3 has 17 amino acids. V shed 6 bases and J 1 base; nucleotides not matched to a gene: 8. CDR3 in amino acids: CASSSGQGFSGANVLTF. CDR3 sequence (DNA): TGTGCCAGCAGCTCCGGACAGGGATTTTCTGGGGCCAACGTCCTGACTTTC.